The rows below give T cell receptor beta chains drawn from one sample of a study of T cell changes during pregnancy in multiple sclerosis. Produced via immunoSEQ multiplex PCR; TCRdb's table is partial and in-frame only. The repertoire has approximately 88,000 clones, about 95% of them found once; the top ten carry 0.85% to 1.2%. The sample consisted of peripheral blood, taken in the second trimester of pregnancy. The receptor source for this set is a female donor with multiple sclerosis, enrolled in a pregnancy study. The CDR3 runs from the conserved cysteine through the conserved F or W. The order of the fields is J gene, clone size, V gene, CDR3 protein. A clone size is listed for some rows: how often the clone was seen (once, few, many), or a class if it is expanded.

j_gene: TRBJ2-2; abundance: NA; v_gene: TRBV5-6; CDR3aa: CASSLAFGELFF
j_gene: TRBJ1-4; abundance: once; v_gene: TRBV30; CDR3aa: CACPRTARASNEKLFF
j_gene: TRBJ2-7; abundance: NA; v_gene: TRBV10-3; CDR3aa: CAISAGGVYYDEQYF
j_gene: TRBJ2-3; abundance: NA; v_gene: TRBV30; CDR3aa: CAWTTRLGRVADTQYF
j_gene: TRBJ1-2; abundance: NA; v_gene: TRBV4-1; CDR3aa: CASSQAVGQGLYGYTF
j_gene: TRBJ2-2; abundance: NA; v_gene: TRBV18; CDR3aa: CASSPLYGTDTGELFF
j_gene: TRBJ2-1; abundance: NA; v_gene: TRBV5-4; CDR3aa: CASSLVGGPSEQFF
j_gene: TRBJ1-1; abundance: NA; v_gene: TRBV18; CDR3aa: CASSLTGQGSYTEAFF
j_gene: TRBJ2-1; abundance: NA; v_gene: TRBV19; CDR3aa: CASSIVGTSTSEQFF
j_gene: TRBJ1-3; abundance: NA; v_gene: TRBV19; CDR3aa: CASTLGGPGNTIYF
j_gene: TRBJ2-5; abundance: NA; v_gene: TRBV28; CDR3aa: CASSLIGLVETQYF
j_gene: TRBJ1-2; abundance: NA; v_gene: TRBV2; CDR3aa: CASMVIWAPSNYGYTF
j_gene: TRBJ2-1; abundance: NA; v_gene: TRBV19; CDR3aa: CASSMYRGGNEQFF
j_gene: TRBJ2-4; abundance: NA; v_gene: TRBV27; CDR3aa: CASSETGLSKNIQYF
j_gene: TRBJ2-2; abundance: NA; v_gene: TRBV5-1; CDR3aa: CASSLASTGELFF
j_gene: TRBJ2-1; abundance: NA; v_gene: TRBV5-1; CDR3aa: CASSKGTANEQFF
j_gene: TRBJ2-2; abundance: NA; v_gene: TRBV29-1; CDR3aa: CSVVFGTGELFF
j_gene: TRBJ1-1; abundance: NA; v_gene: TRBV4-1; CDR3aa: CASSLAGQGAFGTEAFF
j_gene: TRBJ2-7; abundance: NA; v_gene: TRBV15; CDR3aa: CATSSHDSPTGSYEQYF
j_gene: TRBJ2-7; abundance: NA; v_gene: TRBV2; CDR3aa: CASWSYEQYF
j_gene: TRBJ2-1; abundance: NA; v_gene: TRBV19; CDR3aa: CASSTGTSGSRGEQFF
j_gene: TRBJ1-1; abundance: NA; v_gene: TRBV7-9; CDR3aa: CASSKFAGTGNTEAFF
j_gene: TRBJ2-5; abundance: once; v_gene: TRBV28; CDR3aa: CASRIAGVIETQYF
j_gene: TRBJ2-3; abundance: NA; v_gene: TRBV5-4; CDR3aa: CASSFRRERGDTQYF
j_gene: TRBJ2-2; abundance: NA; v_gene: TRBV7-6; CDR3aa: CASTMNTGELFF
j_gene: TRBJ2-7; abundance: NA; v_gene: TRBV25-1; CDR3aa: CATLSGGYREF
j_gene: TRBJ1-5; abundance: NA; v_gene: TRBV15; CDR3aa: CATSRAQGMNQPQHF
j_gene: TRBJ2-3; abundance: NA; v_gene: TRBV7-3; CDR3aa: CASSSHPSGTDTQYF
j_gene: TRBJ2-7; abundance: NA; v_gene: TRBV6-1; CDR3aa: CASLSGLAGLYEQYF
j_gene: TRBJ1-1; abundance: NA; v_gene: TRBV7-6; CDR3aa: CASSLGAGAAKTEAFF
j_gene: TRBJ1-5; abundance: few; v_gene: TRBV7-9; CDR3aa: CASSFGQGNQPQHF
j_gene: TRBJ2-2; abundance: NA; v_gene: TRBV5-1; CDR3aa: CASSWTGRDGELFF
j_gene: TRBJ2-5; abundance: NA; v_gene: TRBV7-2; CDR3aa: CASSHSGRGETQYF
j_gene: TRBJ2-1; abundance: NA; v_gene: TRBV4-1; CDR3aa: CASSQERRGRGNEQFF
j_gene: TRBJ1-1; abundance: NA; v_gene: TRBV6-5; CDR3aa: CASEWGGEAFF
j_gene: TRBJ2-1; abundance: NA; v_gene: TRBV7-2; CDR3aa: CASSLAQVYNEQFF
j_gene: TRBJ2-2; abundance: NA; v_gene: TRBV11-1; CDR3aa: CASSLQQDYTGELFF
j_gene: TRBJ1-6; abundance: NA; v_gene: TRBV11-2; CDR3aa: CASTTRINPNSPLHF
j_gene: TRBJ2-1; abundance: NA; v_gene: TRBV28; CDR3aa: CASSAGTFNEQFF
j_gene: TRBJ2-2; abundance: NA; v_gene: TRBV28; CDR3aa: CASTLGWRQGAGIGTGELFF
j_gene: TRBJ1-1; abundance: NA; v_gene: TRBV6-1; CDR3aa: CASTEHRVNTEAFF
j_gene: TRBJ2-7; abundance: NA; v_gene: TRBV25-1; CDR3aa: CASSRDSLPPTYEQYF
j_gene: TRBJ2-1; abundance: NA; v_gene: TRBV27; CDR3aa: CASSPTGLGSYNEQFF
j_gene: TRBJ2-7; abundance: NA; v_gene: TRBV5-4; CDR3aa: CASSPDRGREYF
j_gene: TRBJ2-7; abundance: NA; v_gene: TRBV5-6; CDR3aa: CASSFNTKNRDRAYEQYF
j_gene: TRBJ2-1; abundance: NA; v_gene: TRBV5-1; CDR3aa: CASSFPTGQGALNEQFF
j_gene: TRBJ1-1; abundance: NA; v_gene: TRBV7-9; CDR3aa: CASSSRQGSNTEAFF
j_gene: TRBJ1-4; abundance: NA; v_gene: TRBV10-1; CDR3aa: CASSESVEGVWLFF